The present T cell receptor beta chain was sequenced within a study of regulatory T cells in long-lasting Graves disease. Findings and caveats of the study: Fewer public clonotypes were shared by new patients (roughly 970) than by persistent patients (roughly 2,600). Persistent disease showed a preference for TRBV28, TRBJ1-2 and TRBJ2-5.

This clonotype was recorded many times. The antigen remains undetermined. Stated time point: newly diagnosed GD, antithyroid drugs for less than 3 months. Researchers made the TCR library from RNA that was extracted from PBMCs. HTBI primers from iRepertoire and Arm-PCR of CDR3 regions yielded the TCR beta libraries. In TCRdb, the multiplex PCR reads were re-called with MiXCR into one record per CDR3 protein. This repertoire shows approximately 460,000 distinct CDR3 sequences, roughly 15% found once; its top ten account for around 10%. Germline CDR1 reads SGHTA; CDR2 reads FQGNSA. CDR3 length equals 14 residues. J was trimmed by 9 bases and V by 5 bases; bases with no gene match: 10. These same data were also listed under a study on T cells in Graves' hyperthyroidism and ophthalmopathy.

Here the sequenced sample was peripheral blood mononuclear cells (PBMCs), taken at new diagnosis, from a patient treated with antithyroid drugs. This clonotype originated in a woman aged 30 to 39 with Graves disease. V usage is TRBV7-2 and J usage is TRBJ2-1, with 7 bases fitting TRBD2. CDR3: CASSQTAGEGEQFF. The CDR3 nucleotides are TGTGCCAGCAGCCAGACGGCGGGAGAGGGTGAGCAGTTCTTC.